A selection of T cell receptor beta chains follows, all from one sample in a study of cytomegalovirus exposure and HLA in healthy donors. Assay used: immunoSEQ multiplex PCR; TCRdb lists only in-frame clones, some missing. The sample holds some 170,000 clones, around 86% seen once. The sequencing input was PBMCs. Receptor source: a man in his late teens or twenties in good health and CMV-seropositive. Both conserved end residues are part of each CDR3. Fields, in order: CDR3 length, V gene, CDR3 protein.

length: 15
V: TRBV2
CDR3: CASGLAGDGSGELFF

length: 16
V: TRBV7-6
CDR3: CASSRPFDRPQETQYF

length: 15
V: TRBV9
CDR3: CASSGPTSGNHEQYF

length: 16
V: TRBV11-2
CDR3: CASSLDGLLEVAEAFF

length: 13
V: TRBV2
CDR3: CASSAETDTEAFF

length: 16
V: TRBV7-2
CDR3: CASSLGLAGPKYEQYF

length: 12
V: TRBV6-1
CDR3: CASSGSYNEQFF

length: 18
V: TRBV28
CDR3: CASSDNRFGTERYNEQFF

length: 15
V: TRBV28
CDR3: CASSFWDRVIGEQYF

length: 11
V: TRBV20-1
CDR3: CSASFYNEQFF

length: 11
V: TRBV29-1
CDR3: CSVGAAGERTF

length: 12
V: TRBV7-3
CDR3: CASSLANGEAFF

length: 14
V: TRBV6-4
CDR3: CASSPFPGNTEAFF

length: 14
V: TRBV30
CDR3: CAWHNRAFSYEQYF

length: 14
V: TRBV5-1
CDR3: CASSAGTGNNEQFF

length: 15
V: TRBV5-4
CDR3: CASSLGAGNTGELFF

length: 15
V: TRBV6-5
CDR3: CASSKQGRGNYGYTF

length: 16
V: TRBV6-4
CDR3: CASSDSYRETYNEQFF

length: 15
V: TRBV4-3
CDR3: CASSQGHASNEKLFF

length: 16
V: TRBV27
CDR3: CASSLGGWGENTEAFF

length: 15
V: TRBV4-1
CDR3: CASSQGVQGASTAFF

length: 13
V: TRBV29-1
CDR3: CSVERDNPYEQYF

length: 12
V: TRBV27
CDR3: CASSFMTGELFF

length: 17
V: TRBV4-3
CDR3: CASSPTSGGANTGELFF

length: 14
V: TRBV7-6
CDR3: CASSFSGAGREQFF

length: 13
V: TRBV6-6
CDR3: CASAEPRGYEQYF

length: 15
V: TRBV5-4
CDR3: CASYSPGARRTEAFF

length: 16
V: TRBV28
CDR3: CASRAQGSLDPYEQYF

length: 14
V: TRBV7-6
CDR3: CASSPRGGYSPLHF

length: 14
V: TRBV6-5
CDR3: CASSSPGRRGGYTF

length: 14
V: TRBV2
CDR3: CASTGQGADYGYTF

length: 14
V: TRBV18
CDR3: CASSHRDRGNEQYF

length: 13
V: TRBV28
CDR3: CASRRSGNNEQFF

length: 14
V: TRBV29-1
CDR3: CSVGTSGSANEQFF

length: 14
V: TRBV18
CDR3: CASSPTSGRYEQYF

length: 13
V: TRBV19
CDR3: CARFSGVMETQYF

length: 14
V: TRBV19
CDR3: CASRFLPNTGELFF

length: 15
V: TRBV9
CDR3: CASSPPAGQPNEQFF

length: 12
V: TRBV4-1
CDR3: CASDGGNTEAFF

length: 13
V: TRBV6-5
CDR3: CASAGDATGELFF

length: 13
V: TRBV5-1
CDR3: CASSFGQENTQYF

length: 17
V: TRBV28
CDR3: CASSQGGLTGVGYGYTF

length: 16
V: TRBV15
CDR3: CATSRDPGGNTGELFF

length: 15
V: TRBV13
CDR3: CASSLGRGGNTEAFF

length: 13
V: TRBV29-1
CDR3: CSVMAGNLYEQYF

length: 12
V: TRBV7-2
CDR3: CASSLGGRGQYF

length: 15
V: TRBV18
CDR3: CASSPPGLLGETQYF

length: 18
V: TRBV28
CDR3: CASSLVLGTGGARDTQYF

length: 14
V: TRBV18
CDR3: CASSPGLAGNEQFF

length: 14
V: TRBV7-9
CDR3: CASSADRANSPLHF